This TCR beta chain was sequenced during a study of shared clonotypes between healthy human individuals. General observations from the study: Larger richness was generally estimated for naive than memory subsets. Clonotype sharing among the donors was expected to vary with sequencing depth.

Trimming cost V 8 bases and J 6 bases, with 16 bases left between them. Germline CDR1 MNHNY, CDR2 SVGAGI (reference sequence). The CDR3 has 14 amino acids. In the case of this clone: Its antigen is currently unknown.

Data came from immunoSEQ multiplex PCR; TCRdb stores just in-frame clones and leaves some out. This sample has 2 million to 2.5 million clones, with 90% to 97% found just once. The gene calls are TRBV6-6 and TRBJ2-2; weak D call: TRBD2 (5 bases). Sequencing was performed on naive CD4+ T cells sorted from blood. Regarding subset: CD45RA+ positively selected. The TCR comes from a man between 18 and 35 years old in good health. The CDR3 region is CASVRRAGSGELFF. CDR3 bases: TGTGCCAGCGTAAGGCGGGCAGGCTCCGGGGAGCTGTTTTTT.